This T cell receptor (beta chain) was captured in a study of OX40 agonist ivuxolimab in advanced cancers. Overall study findings and caveats: The study observed clonal expansion of CD4+ and CD8+ blood T cells by week 6 at 0.1 to 3.0 mg/kg.

Some clones are missing from TCRdb's copy, which holds only in-frame ones; the method was immunoSEQ multiplex PCR. Of 30,000 to 35,000 clones listed, roughly 84% were seen once; the top ten hold 14% to 15%. Patients who had autoimmune disease history or got systemic immunosuppression were left out. Comment on this clone: Antigen unknown.

Source: CD4+ or CD8+ T cells sorted from blood, taken in a trial of the OX40 agonist ivuxolimab. The TCR sequence derives from an adult with an advanced solid tumor such as melanoma, head and neck, liver or kidney cancer.

This chain's CDR3 is CASSLVGGDNEQFF. The CDR3 DNA sequence: TGTGCCAGCAGCTTAGTGGGCGGAGACAATGAGCAGTTCTTC. The chain couples TRBV7-9 to TRBJ2-1; D is ambiguous. Germline values: CDR1 SEHNR, CDR2 FQNEAQ (reference sequence). The CDR3 runs 14 residues. Trimming removed 1 base at V and 5 bases at J, with 9 bases between.